Shown below are 21 T cell receptor beta chains from a single sample sequenced in a study of T cell responses to AZD1222 COVID-19 vaccine. Method: immunoSEQ multiplex PCR; TCRdb's copy keeps in-frame clones and lacks some. The data hold over 85,000 clones, with around nine tenths observed a single time. The material sequenced was peripheral blood, taken 28 days after the second AZD1222 dose. The receptors here all came from an adult who received the AZD1222 COVID-19 vaccine.

The count of this clone is one. The V gene is TRBV5-1, the J gene TRBJ1-2; D is undetermined. The germline V gene has CDR1 SGHRS and CDR2 YFSETQ. Trimming removed 0 bases from V and 4 bases from J, with 13 bases in between. This CDR3 comprises 15 residues. Written as DNA, the CDR3 is TGCGCCAGCAGCTTGGGACGGGAGGTCGGCTATGGCTACACCTTC. Translating gives CASSLGREVGYGYTF.

The chain recombines TRBV4-2 with TRBJ2-5; 7 bases agree with TRBD1. Looked up from germline, CDR1 is LGHNA and CDR2 is YNFKEQ. V shed 5 bases, J shed 7 bases, and the junction held 10 bases outside the gene matches. The CDR3 has 14 amino acids. The chain's CDR3 is CASSTTGEAGTQYF. The CDR3 region has the DNA TGTGCCAGCAGCACCACAGGGGAAGCAGGGACCCAGTACTTC.

Concerning this clone itself: This sample also contains other DNA sequences that code for the same CDR3. The gene calls are TRBV2 and TRBJ1-5; D is unresolved. Germline CDR1 and CDR2: SNHLY and FYNNEI. Trimming took 6 bases from V and 1 from J, leaving 7 bases between them. The CDR3 has 13 residues. The CDR3: CASRADSNQPQHF. The CDR3 DNA sequence: TGTGCCAGCAGGGCCGACAGCAATCAGCCCCAGCATTTT.

The rearrangement uses TRBV3-1 (or the pseudogene TRBV3-2) and TRBJ2-3; TRBD2 aligns across 7 bases. V trimming: 5 bases; J trimming: 3 bases; junction bases outside the gene matches: 11. This CDR3 spans 16 amino acids. Germline loops: CDR1 LGHDT, CDR2 YNNKEL (reference sequence). CDR3 loop: CASSGRAGEVTDTQYF. CDR3 in DNA: TGTGCCAGCAGCGGAAGGGCGGGAGAAGTAACAGATACGCAGTATTTT.

Here the CDR3 DNA reads TGTGCCAGCAGCTTACGGTTTGGGGGCGGACATTATAGTGAGCAGTTCTTC. It codes for CASSLRFGGGHYSEQFF. V is TRBV5-6 and J is TRBJ2-1; tentatively, D is TRBD1 (6 bases). The CDR3 is 17 amino acids. The germline CDR1 and CDR2 sequences are SGHDT and YYEEEE. V lost 2 bases, J lost 9 bases, and 24 bases lay in between.

CDR3 in DNA: TGTGCCAGCAGGGACCCTCGGCAGCATTTT. This codes for CASRDPRQHF. The chain couples TRBV25-1 to TRBJ1-5; D remains ambiguous. Germline V gives CDR1 MGHDK, CDR2 SYGVNS. V gave up 6 bases and J gave up 13 bases, with 10 bases separating them. The CDR3 has 10 amino acids.

V gene TRBV4-1 combines with J gene TRBJ2-3; the match to TRBD2 covers 12 bases. CDR1 is MGHRA and CDR2 is YSYEKL in the germline V gene. Trimming took 7 bases from V and 1 from J; bases not matched to a gene: 12. The length of the CDR3 is 18 residues. The CDR3 nucleotides are TGCGCCAGCAACCAGGGACTAGCGGGCTCAGGGGGCACAGATACGCAGTATTTT. Its protein product is CASNQGLAGSGGTDTQYF.

This chain links TRBV24-1 with TRBJ2-7; D is unclear. The V gene lost 2 bases and the J gene lost 3 bases, with 4 bases spanning the gap. This CDR3 region has 12 residues. CDR1 KGHDR and CDR2 SFDVKD come from the germline V gene. CDR3 nucleotides: TGTGCCACCAGTGATTCAAGCTACGAGCAGTACTTC. Translated: CATSDSSYEQYF.

The genes are TRBV23-1 and TRBJ1-1, with a weak D call TRBD1 (5 bases). TRBV23-1 is annotated as an ORF whose role is uncertain. V was shortened by 6 bases and J by 7 bases, with 18 bases between the two germline ends. The CDR3 runs 14 residues. The CDR3 spells CASSPPTGLIEAFF. The CDR3 DNA reads as TGCGCCAGCAGCCCCCCGACGGGGCTTATTGAAGCTTTCTTT.

V gene TRBV30 combines with J gene TRBJ2-2; no firm D call. The CDR3 is made up of 17 amino acids. Germline V gene lookup returns CDR1 GTSNPN and CDR2 SVGIG (reference sequence). Deletions cut 1 base from V and 6 bases from J, with 21 bases between. Written as DNA, the CDR3 is TGTGCCTGGAGTGGTAACCGTGGTGGTCCTGGGTCCGGGGAGCTGTTTTTT. Protein sequence: CAWSGNRGGPGSGELFF.

The chain is built from TRBV6-2 or TRBV6-3 and TRBJ1-5; D call uncertain. The CDR3 extends over 17 amino acids. V lost 3 bases to trimming and J lost 4 bases, with 19 bases between them. Germline V gene sequence: CDR1 MNHEY, CDR2 SVGEGT. CDR3 in DNA: TGTGCCAGCAGTTATGGATTGTGGAGGCATTCTAATCAGCCCCAGCATTTT. Translation gives CASSYGLWRHSNQPQHF.

The chain recombines TRBV7-2 with TRBJ1-2; D is unclear. This CDR3 has 13 amino acids. The germline gives CDR1 SGHTA, CDR2 FQGNSA. V gave up 5 bases and J gave up 0 bases, with 7 bases separating them. CDR3 nucleotide sequence: TGTGCCAGCAGCCCAACGTCTAACTATGGCTACACCTTC. Translated: CASSPTSNYGYTF.

This clone has only one observation. The chain employs TRBV4-2 and TRBJ1-3; D uncertain. Germline V gene sequence: CDR1 LGHNA, CDR2 YNFKEQ. The V end was cut by 0 bases, the J end by 0 bases, with 6 bases between. The CDR3 extends over 15 amino acids. CDR3: CASSQEDNSGNTIYF. In DNA form, the CDR3 reads TGTGCCAGCAGCCAAGAAGACAACTCTGGAAACACCATATATTTT.

The J gene is TRBJ2-2, the V gene TRBV5-4; TRBD2 matches 10 bases. J gave up 0 bases and V 4 bases, and 3 bases lay outside the gene matches. Looked up from germline, CDR1 is SGHNT and CDR2 is YYREEE (reference sequence). The CDR3 is 16 amino acids. The CDR3, as DNA: TGTGCCAGCAGCCATAGCGGGAGGTCGAACACCGGGGAGCTGTTTTTT. It encodes CASSHSGRSNTGELFF.

The chain has TRBV29-1 and TRBJ2-3; a possible D gene is TRBD1 (5 bases). V was shortened by 5 bases and J by 4 bases, with 7 bases between the two germline ends. The CDR3 consists of 11 residues. The germline CDR1 and CDR2 sequences are SQVTM and ANQGSEA. Here the CDR3 reads CSVTRADTQYF. DNA for the CDR3: TGCAGCGTTACCAGGGCAGATACGCAGTATTTT.

The V gene is TRBV12-3 or TRBV12-4, the J gene TRBJ2-7, with 9 bases matching TRBD1. V dropped 4 bases and J dropped 7; count of bases not matched to a gene: 5. The CDR3 extends over 13 amino acids. The chain's CDR3 is CASSYRGQREQYF. The DNA of the CDR3 is TGTGCCAGCAGTTACAGGGGGCAGCGAGAGCAGTACTTC.

V is TRBV28 and J is TRBJ2-5, with TRBD2 matching 9 bases. The CDR3 has 19 residues. The V segment lost 2 bases and the J segment 1 base; nucleotides outside the gene matches: 14. The germline V gene has CDR1 MDHEN and CDR2 SYDVKM. The CDR3 nucleotides are TGTGCCAGCAGTTTAGGGCTTGGGGGATGGCGGGAGGGCCAAGAGACCCAGTACTTC. Protein product: CASSLGLGGWREGQETQYF.

The chain employs TRBV30 and TRBJ1-6; TRBD1 matches at 7 bases. CDR3 size: 15 residues. The ends lost 0 bases at V and 7 bases at J; junction bases unmatched: 6. Germline V gene lookup returns CDR1 GTSNPN and CDR2 SVGIG (reference sequence). CDR3 loop: CAWSVSTGRNSPLHF. The CDR3 DNA follows: TGTGCCTGGAGTGTCTCGACAGGGAGAAATTCACCCCTCCACTTT. Together with reference TRBV30 and TRBJ1-6, the CDR3 gives the full variable domain: SQTIHQWPATLVQPVGSPLSLECTVEGTSNPNLYWYRQAAGRGLQLLFYSVGIGQISSEVPQNLSASRPQDRQFILSSKKLLLSDSGFYLCAWSVSTGRNSPLHFGNGTRLTVT.

This sequence joins TRBV27 and TRBJ1-6, with a weak D call TRBD1 (6 bases). Germline lookup yields CDR1 MNHEY and CDR2 SMNVEV (reference sequence). CDR3 length: 18 amino acids. The V and J ends lost 0 bases and 4 bases respectively, with 16 bases between them. CDR3 sequence reads: CASSLSSGGGPYNSPLHF. The CDR3 bases are TGTGCCAGCAGTTTATCGAGTGGGGGGGGGCCTTATAATTCACCCCTCCACTTT.

The genes are TRBV19 and TRBJ1-1; weak D call: TRBD1 (5 bases). V was shortened by 6 bases and J by 1 base, with 9 bases between the two germline ends. The CDR3 is 13 amino acids. The V gene's germline CDR1 is LNHDA and CDR2 SQIVND (reference sequence). The DNA of the CDR3 is TGTGCCAGTAGCTGGGGACCGAACACTGAAGCTTTCTTT. Translation: CASSWGPNTEAFF.

This clone was observed once. The chain carries TRBV11-2 and TRBJ1-2, with D perhaps matching TRBD1 (5 bases). The CDR3 is made up of 13 amino acids. V shed 1 base and J shed 8 bases, with 11 bases lying between them. Germline V gene sequence: CDR1 SGHAT, CDR2 FQNNGV. CDR3 in DNA: TGTGCCAGCAGCTTAGTACAGGCTGGGGGCTACACCTTC. Its protein is CASSLVQAGGYTF.